This is a list of T cell receptor beta chains from one sample in a study of blood T cell repertoires in COVID-19. Produced via immunoSEQ multiplex PCR; TCRdb's table is partial and in-frame only. The sample records roughly 200,000 clones, about 91% being singletons. Sequencing input: PBMCs or T cells enriched from blood (not recorded which). All receptors come from a woman between 35 and 50 years old with acute COVID-19. Both conserved end residues are part of each CDR3. The order of the fields is clone size, V gene, D gene, J gene, CDR3 protein, CDR3 DNA. The D gene is left open where the match is weak. Only some rows state a clone size, as once, few, many or a class for expanded clones.

size: -; V: TRBV2; D: -; J: TRBJ1-2; CDR3: CASSDAGGFYGYTF; DNA: TGTGCCAGCAGTGATGCCGGGGGGTTCTATGGCTACACCTTC
size: -; V: TRBV5-5; D: -; J: TRBJ1-2; CDR3: CASSLAAGMDGYTF; DNA: TGTGCCAGCAGCTTGGCAGCAGGGATGGATGGCTACACCTTC
size: -; V: TRBV7-9; D: -; J: TRBJ1-3; CDR3: CASSLRRDGAGNTIYF; DNA: TGTGCCAGCAGCTTGAGGAGGGATGGAGCTGGAAACACCATATATTTT
size: -; V: TRBV19; D: -; J: TRBJ2-1; CDR3: CASSIAGGDEQFF; DNA: TGTGCCAGTAGTATAGCTGGGGGCGATGAGCAGTTCTTC
size: -; V: TRBV6-5; D: -; J: TRBJ1-2; CDR3: CASRNTANYGYTF; DNA: TGTGCCAGCAGAAATACAGCTAACTATGGCTACACCTTC
size: -; V: TRBV5-4; D: TRBD1; J: TRBJ2-7; CDR3: CASSHGTAALYEQYF; DNA: TGTGCCAGCAGTCACGGGACAGCCGCCCTATACGAGCAGTACTTC
size: -; V: TRBV4-1; D: -; J: TRBJ2-7; CDR3: CASSQEYSSYEQYF; DNA: TGCGCCAGCAGCCAAGAGTATAGCTCCTACGAGCAGTACTTC
size: -; V: TRBV6-6; D: TRBD1; J: TRBJ2-1; CDR3: CASSLTGTGYEQFF; DNA: TGTGCCAGCAGTTTGACCGGGACAGGATACGAGCAGTTCTTC
size: -; V: TRBV2; D: -; J: TRBJ1-6; CDR3: CASSELSGANSPLHF; DNA: TGTGCCAGCAGTGAATTGTCAGGGGCTAATTCACCCCTCCACTTT
size: -; V: TRBV27; D: -; J: TRBJ2-2; CDR3: CASQGYDTGELFF; DNA: TGTGCCAGTCAGGGGTACGACACCGGGGAGCTGTTTTTT
size: -; V: TRBV6-2/TRBV6-3; D: TRBD1; J: TRBJ1-5; CDR3: CASSRTGVGQPQHF; DNA: TGTGCCAGCAGCCGAACAGGGGTCGGGCAGCCCCAGCATTTT
size: -; V: TRBV18; D: TRBD1; J: TRBJ1-2; CDR3: CASSPPVKGTGYGYTF; DNA: TGTGCCAGCTCACCACCGGTAAAAGGGACAGGATATGGCTACACCTTC
size: -; V: TRBV6-5; D: TRBD1; J: TRBJ1-5; CDR3: CASSIDRGNQPQHF; DNA: TGTGCCAGCAGTATCGACAGGGGCAATCAGCCCCAGCATTTT
size: once; V: TRBV2; D: -; J: TRBJ2-5; CDR3: CASSEVVRETQYF; DNA: TGTGCCAGCAGTGAAGTGGTTCGGGAGACCCAGTACTTC
size: -; V: TRBV13; D: -; J: TRBJ2-5; CDR3: CASSLGGREETQYF; DNA: TGTGCCAGCAGCTTAGGAGGCAGGGAAGAGACCCAGTACTTC
size: -; V: TRBV19; D: TRBD2; J: TRBJ2-1; CDR3: CASSIGGVAGEVQFF; DNA: TGTGCCAGTAGTATAGGCGGAGTCGCGGGAGAAGTGCAGTTCTTC
size: -; V: TRBV4-2; D: -; J: TRBJ2-3; CDR3: CASSPVLVADTQYF; DNA: TGTGCCAGCAGCCCCGTCTTAGTTGCAGATACGCAGTATTTT
size: -; V: TRBV9; D: -; J: TRBJ2-2; CDR3: CASSLPGSDTGELFF; DNA: TGTGCCAGCAGCCTACCGGGGTCGGACACCGGGGAGCTGTTTTTT
size: -; V: TRBV11-1; D: -; J: TRBJ1-1; CDR3: CASSARRVGATEAFF; DNA: TGTGCCAGCAGCGCCCGTCGAGTAGGAGCGACTGAAGCTTTCTTT
size: -; V: TRBV5-1; D: -; J: TRBJ2-5; CDR3: CASSLGGLQETQYF; DNA: TGCGCCAGCAGCTTGGGCGGGCTCCAAGAGACCCAGTACTTC
size: -; V: TRBV11-2; D: -; J: TRBJ2-2; CDR3: CASSLDGGKAGELFF; DNA: TGTGCCAGCAGCCTAGATGGGGGGAAGGCCGGGGAGCTGTTTTTT
size: -; V: TRBV12-5; D: -; J: TRBJ2-5; CDR3: CASGSGKETQYF; DNA: TGTGCTAGTGGTTCCGGGAAGGAGACCCAGTACTTC
size: -; V: TRBV2; D: -; J: TRBJ2-5; CDR3: CASSSAGHGQETQYF; DNA: TGTGCCAGCAGTTCTGCGGGGCATGGACAAGAGACCCAGTACTTC
size: -; V: TRBV15; D: TRBD1; J: TRBJ2-6; CDR3: CATSTGTAGANVLTF; DNA: TGTGCCACCAGCACAGGGACAGCTGGGGCCAACGTCCTGACTTTC
size: -; V: TRBV9; D: TRBD1; J: TRBJ1-1; CDR3: CASSGDSMNTEAFF; DNA: TGTGCCAGCAGCGGGGACAGCATGAACACTGAAGCTTTCTTT
size: once; V: TRBV19; D: TRBD1; J: TRBJ1-1; CDR3: CASSLPRGQVNTEAFF; DNA: TGTGCCAGTAGTCTTCCCCGGGGACAGGTGAACACTGAAGCTTTCTTT
size: -; V: TRBV7-9; D: -; J: TRBJ2-7; CDR3: CASILIGGTGHEQYF; DNA: TGTGCCAGCATCCTAATAGGGGGTACAGGGCACGAGCAGTACTTC
size: -; V: TRBV19; D: TRBD2; J: TRBJ2-1; CDR3: CASSIAQRDYNEQFF; DNA: TGTGCCAGTAGTATTGCCCAGCGGGACTACAATGAGCAGTTCTTC
size: -; V: TRBV13; D: TRBD1; J: TRBJ1-4; CDR3: CASSSPGTGNEKLFF; DNA: TGTGCCAGCAGCTCCCCCGGGACAGGGAATGAAAAACTGTTTTTT
size: -; V: TRBV5-1; D: TRBD2; J: TRBJ2-7; CDR3: CASSQGLVSYEQYF; DNA: TGCGCCAGCAGCCAGGGACTAGTCTCCTACGAGCAGTACTTC
size: -; V: TRBV2; D: TRBD2; J: TRBJ2-5; CDR3: CASSGTSGGHQETQYF; DNA: TGTGCCAGCAGTGGGACTAGCGGGGGGCACCAAGAGACCCAGTACTTC
size: -; V: TRBV27; D: TRBD2; J: TRBJ2-3; CDR3: CASSLRQAGGTDTQYF; DNA: TGTGCCAGCAGTTTGAGGCAAGCGGGGGGCACAGATACGCAGTATTTT
size: -; V: TRBV7-9; D: -; J: TRBJ1-2; CDR3: CASSLARDGYTF; DNA: TGTGCCAGCAGTCTGGCGAGGGATGGCTACACCTTC